This record looks at one T cell receptor (beta chain) sequence and its context. What it binds is unknown. Generated by immunoSEQ multiplex PCR, the TCRdb table keeps only in-frame clones and is missing some. The data contain more than 200,000 clones, just over 70% of them singletons. Germline CDR1 SGDLS, CDR2 YYNGEE. The CDR3 loop spans 14 amino acids. V lost 3 bases, J lost 5 bases, and 4 bases stayed unmatched. This entry comes from a study of cytotoxic CD8 clonotypes in ibrutinib-treated CLL. At the level of the study: Among patients, around 25 responded partially and 2 completely; around 15 then stayed remitted and approximately twelve progressed after median around 70 months.

Overall study findings and caveats: Baseline values of clonality outstripped age-matched healthy donors and followed circulating CD8+ T-cell counts. Clonality was elevated at ibrutinib response and had returned toward baseline at progression.

The sequencing used PBMCs, collected after 12 months of ibrutinib treatment. The chain recombines TRBV9 with TRBJ1-4; 7 nucleotides agree with TRBD1. The origin of this receptor is a human donor with chronic lymphocytic leukemia. CDR3 in amino acids: CASSGDSTNEKLFF. The DNA for the CDR3 is TGTGCCAGCAGCGGGGACAGCACCAATGAAAAACTGTTTTTT.